These 7 T cell receptor beta chains were all obtained from the same sample, sequenced in a study of T cells in Graves' hyperthyroidism and ophthalmopathy. Researchers amplified the TCR beta CDR3 regions from RNA transcripts. A set of HTBI primers served as the primers for a first-round RT-PCR of the TCR CDR3. TCRdb processed the multiplex PCR reads anew with MiXCR; each CDR3 protein has one entry. The sample lists hundreds of thousands of distinct CDR3 sequences; approximately 40% were seen once. Sample: blood. The receptors were sampled from a middle-aged woman with Graves' hyperthyroidism.

The chain uses TRBV12-3 or TRBV12-4 and TRBJ1-3; 7 nucleotides agree with TRBD1. The CDR3 runs 14 residues. The CDR3 protein is CASSLQGSGDTIYF. Here the CDR3 DNA reads TGTGCTAGTAGCCTACAGGGGTCGGGGGACACCATATATTTT.

The chain links TRBV10-3 to TRBJ1-6, with D hard to call. The V end lost 8 bases, the J end lost 7 bases, and 15 bases lay between the germline ends. The CDR3 loop spans 14 amino acids. The germline gives CDR1 ENHRY, CDR2 SYGVKD. The CDR3 region is CAILAGVGNSPLHF. CDR3 bases: TGTGCCATCTTAGCGGGAGTGGGGAATTCACCCCTCCACTTT.

Many counts were recorded for this clonotype. This rearrangement joins TRBV7-2 to TRBJ2-7, with D possibly TRBD1 on 6 matching bases. This CDR3 is 12 amino acids long. V lost 5 bases and J 6 bases, leaving 11 bases between the germline ends. Germline V gene lookup returns CDR1 SGHTA and CDR2 FQGNSA. CDR3 nucleotide sequence: TGTGCCAGCAGCGGCACAGGGCCCGAGCAGTACTTC. Its translation: CASSGTGPEQYF. The entire variable domain, with the rest obtained from reference TRBV7-2 and TRBJ2-7, is as follows: GAGVSQSPSNKVTEKGKDVELRCDPISGHTALYWYRQSLGQGLEFLIYFQGNSAPDKSGLPSDRFSAERTGGSVSTLTIQRTQQEDSAVYLCASSGTGPEQYFGPGTRLTVT.

The table lists this clonotype with a few counts. The CDR3 region is CSARDLQGVSQPQHF. The CDR3 DNA sequence: TGCAGTGCTAGAGATCTACAAGGGGTGAGCCAGCCCCAGCATTTT. This chain links TRBV20-1 with TRBJ1-5; tentative D call: TRBD1 (5 bases). Germline V gene lookup returns CDR1 DFQATT and CDR2 SNEGSKA (reference sequence). The CDR3 runs to 15 residues. The germline V and J ends were trimmed by 0 bases and 7 bases, with 16 bases remaining between them.

This clonotype has a handful of counts. The V and J genes are TRBV6-6 and TRBJ1-1; D gene unclear. V was trimmed by 3 bases and J by 10 bases, leaving 6 bases between them. The CDR3 loop spans 10 amino acids. The germline CDR1 and CDR2 sequences are MNHNY and SVGAGI (reference sequence). The CDR3 loop reads CASSYERAFF. The DNA for the CDR3 is TGTGCCAGCAGTTATGAAAGAGCTTTCTTT.

The chain uses TRBV6-5 and TRBJ1-2; D ambiguous. The CDR3 is made up of 16 amino acids. V dropped 5 bases and J dropped 4 bases, with 20 bases sitting between them. Germline V gene sequence: CDR1 MNHEY, CDR2 SVGAGI. The CDR3 bases are TGTGCCAGCAGTGAAGATATAACGTCGGCAGGCTATGGCTACACCTTC. It translates to CASSEDITSAGYGYTF.

Of note for this clonotype: A single base separates this from a much larger clone, so it may be a read error. No conserved phenylalanine or tryptophan ends this CDR3, so it is likely a read error. The chain combines TRBV7-2 with TRBJ1-1; 7 bases map to TRBD1. J gave up 4 bases and V 5 bases, and 4 bases lay outside the gene matches. Germline lookup yields CDR1 SGHTA and CDR2 FQGNSA. CDR3 length equals 13 residues. The DNA for the CDR3 is TGTGCCAGCAGCAACAGGGGTGGCACTGAAGCTTTCCTT. It yields the protein CASSNRGGTEAFL.